The clone carrying this TCR beta chain was seen a handful of times. Its antigen is undetermined. Per-sample PBMC isolation yielded at least 7 million cells. A second PCR, run for roughly 7 to 11 cycles, used a sample-barcoded 5' primer plus a J-beta primer mix. In TCRdb, the 5' RACE reads were re-called with MiXCR into one record per CDR3 protein. The table has some 1.5 million distinct CDR3 sequences, roughly 28% seen once; the top ten hold roughly 8.2%. The germline V and J ends were trimmed by 2 bases and 0 bases, with 9 bases remaining between them. CDR1 and CDR2 from the germline V gene are SGHRS and YFSETQ. This CDR3 region has 14 residues. This record belongs to a study of blood T cells in healthy people across ages. Study conclusions and caveats: Estimates drawn from one million T cells were deemed to understate diversity.

The source is a woman between 25 and 40 years old in good health. The chain is built from TRBV5-1 and TRBJ2-7; D unclear. The specimen was blood. As DNA, the CDR3 is TGCGCCAGCAGCTTAAACCCTGACTCCTACGAGCAGTACTTC. Translated, it gives CASSLNPDSYEQYF.